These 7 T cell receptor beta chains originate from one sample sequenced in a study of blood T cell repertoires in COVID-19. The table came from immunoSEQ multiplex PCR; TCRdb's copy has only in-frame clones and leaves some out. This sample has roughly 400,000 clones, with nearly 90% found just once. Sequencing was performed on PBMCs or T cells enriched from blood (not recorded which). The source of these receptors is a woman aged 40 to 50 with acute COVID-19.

The CDR3 nucleotides are TGTGCCAGCAGTCCCGACAGGGGGGCTTCCTACGAGCAGTACTTC. This sequence encodes CASSPDRGASYEQYF. V and J are TRBV6-5 and TRBJ2-7; 9 bases line up with TRBD1. Trimming took 5 bases from V and 1 from J; bases not matched to a gene: 6. The CDR3 extends over 15 amino acids. Germline lookup yields CDR1 MNHEY and CDR2 SVGAGI.

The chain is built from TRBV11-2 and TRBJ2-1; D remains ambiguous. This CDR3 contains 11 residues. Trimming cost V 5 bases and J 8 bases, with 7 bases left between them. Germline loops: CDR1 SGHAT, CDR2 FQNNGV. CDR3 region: CASSIRDEQFF. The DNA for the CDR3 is TGTGCCAGCAGCATTCGGGATGAGCAGTTCTTC.

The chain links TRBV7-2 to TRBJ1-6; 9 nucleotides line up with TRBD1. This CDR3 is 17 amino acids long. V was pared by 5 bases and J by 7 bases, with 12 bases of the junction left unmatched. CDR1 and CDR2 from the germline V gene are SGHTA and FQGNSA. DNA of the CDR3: TGTGCCAGCAGCCCGGGGGGGTGGGACAGGGTCAATTCACCCCTCCACTTT. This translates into CASSPGGWDRVNSPLHF.

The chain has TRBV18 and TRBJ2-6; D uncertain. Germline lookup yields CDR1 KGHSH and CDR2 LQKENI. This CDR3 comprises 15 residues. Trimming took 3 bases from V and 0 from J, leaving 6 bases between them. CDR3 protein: CASSPPYSGANVLTF. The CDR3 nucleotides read TGTGCCAGCTCACCTCCCTACTCTGGGGCCAACGTCCTGACTTTC. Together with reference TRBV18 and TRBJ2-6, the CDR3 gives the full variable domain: NAGVMQNPRHLVRRRGQEARLRCSPMKGHSHVYWYRQLPEEGLKFMVYLQKENIIDESGMPKERFSAEFPKEGPSILRIQQVVRGDSAAYFCASSPPYSGANVLTFGAGSRLTVL.

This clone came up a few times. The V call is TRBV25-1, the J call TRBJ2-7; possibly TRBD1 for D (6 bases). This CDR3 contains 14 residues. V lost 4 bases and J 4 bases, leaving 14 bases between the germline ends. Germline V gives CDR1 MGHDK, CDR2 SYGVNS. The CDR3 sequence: CASSAEGVKYEQYF. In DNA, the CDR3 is TGTGCCAGCAGTGCTGAGGGGGTCAAGTACGAGCAGTACTTC.

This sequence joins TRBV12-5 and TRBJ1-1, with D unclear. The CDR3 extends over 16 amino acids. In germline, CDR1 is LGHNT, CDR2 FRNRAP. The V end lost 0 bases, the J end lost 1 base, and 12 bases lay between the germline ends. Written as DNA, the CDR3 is TGTGCTAGTGGTTTGGTACTAGGTCTAGGGAACACTGAAGCTTTCTTT. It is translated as CASGLVLGLGNTEAFF.

CDR3 loop: CAWSVGPGGPHEQFF. CDR3 nucleotide sequence: TGTGCCTGGAGTGTAGGGCCGGGGGGGCCCCATGAGCAGTTCTTC. The chain has TRBV30 and TRBJ2-1, with TRBD2 matching 8 bases. The CDR3 is 15 amino acids. Germline trimming cut 0 bases from V and 8 bases from J; bases unmatched to any gene: 9. Per germline, CDR1 GTSNPN and CDR2 SVGIG (reference sequence).